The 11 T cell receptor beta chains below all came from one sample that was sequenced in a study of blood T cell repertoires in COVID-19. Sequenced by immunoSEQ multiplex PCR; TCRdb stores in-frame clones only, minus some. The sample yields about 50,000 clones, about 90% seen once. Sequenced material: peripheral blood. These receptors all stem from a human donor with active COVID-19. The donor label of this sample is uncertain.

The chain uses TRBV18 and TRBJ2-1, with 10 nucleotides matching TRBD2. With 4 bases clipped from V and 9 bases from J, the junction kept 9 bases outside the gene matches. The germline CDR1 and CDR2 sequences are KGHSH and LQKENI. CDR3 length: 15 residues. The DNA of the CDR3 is TGTGCCAGCTCACGCGTACTAGCGGGGCCAAGTGAGCAGTTCTTC. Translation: CASSRVLAGPSEQFF.

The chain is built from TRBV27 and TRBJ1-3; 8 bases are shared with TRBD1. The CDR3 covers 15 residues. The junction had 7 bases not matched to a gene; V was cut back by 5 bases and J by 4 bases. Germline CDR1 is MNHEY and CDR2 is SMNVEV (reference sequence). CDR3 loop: CASSRDRIGGNTIYF. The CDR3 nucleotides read TGTGCCAGCAGTCGGGACAGGATCGGCGGAAACACCATATATTTT.

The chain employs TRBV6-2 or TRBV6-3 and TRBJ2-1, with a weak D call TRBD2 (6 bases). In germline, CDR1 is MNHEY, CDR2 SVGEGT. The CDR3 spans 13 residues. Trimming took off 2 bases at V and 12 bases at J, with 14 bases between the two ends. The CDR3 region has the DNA TGTGCCAGCAGTTACAGTTGGGGGGTGCGGCAGTTCTTC. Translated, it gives CASSYSWGVRQFF.

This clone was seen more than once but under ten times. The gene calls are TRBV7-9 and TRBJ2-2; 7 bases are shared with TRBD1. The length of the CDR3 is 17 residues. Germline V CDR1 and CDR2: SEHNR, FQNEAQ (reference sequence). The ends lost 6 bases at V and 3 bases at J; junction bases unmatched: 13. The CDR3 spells CASSSVPRGQYTGELFF. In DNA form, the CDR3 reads TGTGCCAGCAGTTCGGTGCCGAGGGGGCAGTACACCGGGGAGCTGTTTTTT. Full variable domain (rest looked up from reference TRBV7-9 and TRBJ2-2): DTGVSQNPRHKITKRGQNVTFRCDPISEHNRLYWYRQTLGQGPEFLTYFQNEAQLEKSRLLSDRFSAERPKGSFSTLEIQRTEQGDSAMYLCASSSVPRGQYTGELFFGEGSRLTVL.

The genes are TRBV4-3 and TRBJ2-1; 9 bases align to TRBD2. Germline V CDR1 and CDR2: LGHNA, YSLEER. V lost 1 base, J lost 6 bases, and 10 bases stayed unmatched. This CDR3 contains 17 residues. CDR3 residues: CASSQARTGRGGNEQFF. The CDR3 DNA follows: TGCGCCAGCAGCCAAGCCCGTACCGGGCGGGGGGGCAATGAGCAGTTCTTC.

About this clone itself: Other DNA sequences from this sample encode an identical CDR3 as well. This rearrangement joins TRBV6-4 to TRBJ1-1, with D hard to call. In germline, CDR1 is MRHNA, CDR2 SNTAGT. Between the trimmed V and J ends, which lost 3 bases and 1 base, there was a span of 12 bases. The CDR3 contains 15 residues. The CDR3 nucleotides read TGTGCCAGCAGTGATTCAAGTGGAGGGAACACTGAAGCTTTCTTT. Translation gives CASSDSSGGNTEAFF.

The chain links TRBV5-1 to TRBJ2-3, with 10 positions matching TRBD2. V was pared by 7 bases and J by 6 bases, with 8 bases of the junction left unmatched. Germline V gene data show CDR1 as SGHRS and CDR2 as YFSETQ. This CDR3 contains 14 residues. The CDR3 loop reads CASRPSGGADTQYF. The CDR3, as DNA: TGCGCCAGCCGGCCTAGCGGGGGTGCCGATACGCAGTATTTT.

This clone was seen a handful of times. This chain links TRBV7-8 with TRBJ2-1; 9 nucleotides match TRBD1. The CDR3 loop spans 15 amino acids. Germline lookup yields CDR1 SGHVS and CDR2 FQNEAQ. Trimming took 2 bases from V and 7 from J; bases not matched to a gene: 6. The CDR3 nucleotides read TGTGCCAGCAGCTTAAACAGGGGGCAGTGGAATGAGCAGTTCTTC. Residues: CASSLNRGQWNEQFF.

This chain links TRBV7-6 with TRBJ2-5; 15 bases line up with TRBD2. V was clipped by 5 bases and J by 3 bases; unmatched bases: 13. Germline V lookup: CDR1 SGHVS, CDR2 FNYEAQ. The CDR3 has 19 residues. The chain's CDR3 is CASSPDPGLAGGVEETQYF. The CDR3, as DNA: TGTGCCAGCAGCCCTGATCCGGGACTAGCGGGGGGCGTAGAAGAGACCCAGTACTTC.

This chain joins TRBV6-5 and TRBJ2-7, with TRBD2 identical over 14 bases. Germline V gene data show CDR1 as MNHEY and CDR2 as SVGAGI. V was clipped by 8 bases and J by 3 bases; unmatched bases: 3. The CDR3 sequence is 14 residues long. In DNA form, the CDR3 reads TGTGCCAGCGGGACTAGCGGGGGCCACTACGAGCAGTACTTC. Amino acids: CASGTSGGHYEQYF.

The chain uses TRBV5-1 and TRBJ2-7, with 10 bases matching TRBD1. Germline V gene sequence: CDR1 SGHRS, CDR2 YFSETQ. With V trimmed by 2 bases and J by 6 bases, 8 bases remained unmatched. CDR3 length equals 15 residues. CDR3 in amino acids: CASSFSGTGVLEQYF. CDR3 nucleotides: TGCGCCAGCAGCTTCTCCGGGACAGGGGTGCTCGAGCAGTACTTC.